This T cell receptor beta chain was retrieved from a study of tumor and adjacent non-tumor tissue in lung cancer. For the study at large: Patients were aged about 31 to 76, approximately ten men and about five women, stage I to III.

The CDR3 adds up to 14 amino acids, both ends counted. CDR1 and CDR2 (germline): MNHEY, SVGAGI. TCRbeta libraries were built with three rounds of nested PCR, modified from ARM-PCR. MiXCR, run by TCRdb on the multiplex PCR reads, gives a single entry per CDR3 protein. The repertoire has about 86,000 distinct CDR3 sequences, roughly three quarters of them found once; the top ten carry 21%. As regards this clonotype: No conserved phenylalanine or tryptophan is present at the end of the CDR3, so a read error is the likely explanation. The DNA is left out, because the CDR3 cannot be placed on it with certainty; the CDR3 is given as TCRdb lists it.

RNA was extracted from bulk tissue without any cell sorting. Distant lung tissue was collected more than 3 cm away from the tumor edge. Sample: distant non-tumor lung tissue. This receptor was taken from a woman in her fifties or sixties with non-small cell lung cancer. V and J are TRBV6-5 and TRBJ2-7. The CDR3 here is CASSDPERSYEQYI.